This T cell receptor (beta chain) was sequenced for a study of OX40 agonist ivuxolimab in advanced cancers. Profiling relied on immunoSEQ multiplex PCR, and the TCRdb table lists in-frame clones only, not all of them. Altogether about 64,000 clones are present, around 80% being singletons, with the ten largest covering 0.95% to 1.5%. Excluded were patients having autoimmune disease history or systemic immunosuppression. This clone was counted once. Germline V CDR1 and CDR2: KGHSY, FQNENV. The CDR3 runs to 14 residues. J was trimmed by 6 bases and V by 4 bases; bases with no gene match: 8. This sequence was found in an adult with an advanced solid tumor such as melanoma, head and neck, liver or kidney cancer. J is TRBJ1-1 and V is TRBV16, with TRBD1 matching 7 bases. The material was CD4+ or CD8+ T cells sorted from blood, obtained in a trial of the OX40 agonist ivuxolimab. The CDR3 loop is CASSLKGTEAEAFF. The CDR3 DNA follows: TGTGCCAGCAGCCTTAAAGGGACAGAAGCTGAAGCTTTCTTT.